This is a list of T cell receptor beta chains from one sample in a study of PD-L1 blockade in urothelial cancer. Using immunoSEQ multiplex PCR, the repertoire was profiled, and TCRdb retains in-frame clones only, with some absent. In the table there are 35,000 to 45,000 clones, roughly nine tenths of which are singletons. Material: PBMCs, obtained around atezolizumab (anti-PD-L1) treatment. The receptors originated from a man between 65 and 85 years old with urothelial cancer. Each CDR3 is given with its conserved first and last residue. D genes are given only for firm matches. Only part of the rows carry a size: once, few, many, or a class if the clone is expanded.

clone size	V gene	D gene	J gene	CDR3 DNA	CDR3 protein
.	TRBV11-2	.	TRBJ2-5	TGTGCCAGCAGCTTAGATTTCGCCAGGGGCCAAGAGACCCAGTACTTC	CASSLDFARGQETQYF
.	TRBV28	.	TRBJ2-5	TGTGCCAGCACTCTGGAGGGCTTCCAAGAGACCCAGTACTTC	CASTLEGFQETQYF
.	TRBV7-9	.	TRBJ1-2	TGTGCCAGCAGCCCCGGACAGAACTATGGCTACACCTTC	CASSPGQNYGYTF
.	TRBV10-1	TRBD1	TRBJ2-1	TGCGCCAGCGATGACAGGGGGGATGAGCAGTTCTTC	CASDDRGDEQFF
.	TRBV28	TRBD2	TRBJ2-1	TGTGCCAGCAGTTTCGCGACGGGAGGGTCCCAATGGAGTGAGCAGTTCTTC	CASSFATGGSQWSEQFF
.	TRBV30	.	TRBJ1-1	TGTGCCTGGAGTGTATCGCAGGGCATGAACACTGAAGCTTTCTTT	CAWSVSQGMNTEAFF
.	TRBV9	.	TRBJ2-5	TGTGCCAGCAGCGTAGAGCCCCAAGAGACCCAGTACTTC	CASSVEPQETQYF
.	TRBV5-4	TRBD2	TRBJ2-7	TGTGCCAGCAGCTTGGACCTAGCGGGAGGGCCTACCTACGAGCAGTACTTC	CASSLDLAGGPTYEQYF
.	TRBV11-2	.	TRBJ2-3	TGTGCCAGCAGCTTAGACGGGGATATTACAGATACGCAGTATTTT	CASSLDGDITDTQYF
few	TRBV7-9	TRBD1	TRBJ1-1	TGTGCCAGCAGCTTCGGGACAGGGAACACTGAAGCTTTCTTT	CASSFGTGNTEAFF
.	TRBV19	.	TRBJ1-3	TGTGCCAGTAGTACAACGGGAAGCACCATATATTTT	CASSTTGSTIYF
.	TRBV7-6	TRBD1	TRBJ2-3	TGTGCCAGCAGCTCGCGACAGGGGACGACAGATACGCAGTATTTT	CASSSRQGTTDTQYF
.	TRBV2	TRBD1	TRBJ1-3	TGTGCCAGCAGTCCGGGACAGGGGACTGGAAACACCATATATTTT	CASSPGQGTGNTIYF
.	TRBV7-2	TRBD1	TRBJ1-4	TGTGCCAGCAGTAACAGGGGGCGGAATGAAAAACTGTTTTTT	CASSNRGRNEKLFF
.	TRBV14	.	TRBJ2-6	TGTGCCAGCAGCCATTTGGGGCCCCCTGGGGCCAACGTCCTGACTTTC	CASSHLGPPGANVLTF
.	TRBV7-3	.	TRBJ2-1	TGTGCCAGCAGCCCTACTGTGACTGCGCCGGGGTTTTACAATGAGCAGTTCTTC	CASSPTVTAPGFYNEQFF
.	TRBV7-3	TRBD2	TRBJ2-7	TGTGCCAGCAGCCAGAACGGGAGGGCCGGTAACGAGCAGTACTTC	CASSQNGRAGNEQYF
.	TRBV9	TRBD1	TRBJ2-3	TGTGCCAGCAGCGAACAGGGGACCACAGATACGCAGTATTTT	CASSEQGTTDTQYF
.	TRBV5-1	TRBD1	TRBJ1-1	TGCGCCAGCAGCACAGGGGACACTGAAGCTTTCTTT	CASSTGDTEAFF
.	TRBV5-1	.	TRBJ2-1	TGCGCCAGCAGCTTGTATAGCGGCAGCTCCTACAATGAGCAGTTCTTC	CASSLYSGSSYNEQFF
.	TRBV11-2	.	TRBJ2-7	TGTGCCAGCAGCCCTCGACAGGTTTACGAGCAGTACTTC	CASSPRQVYEQYF
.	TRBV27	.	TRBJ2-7	TGTGCCAGCAGTTTAGTTGGGACTGAGGCCTACGAGCAGTACTTC	CASSLVGTEAYEQYF
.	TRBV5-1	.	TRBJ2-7	TGCGCCAGCACCGCACCTCATAGCGGCCTTTCCCACTTC	CASTAPHSGLSHF